The T cell receptor (beta chain) under discussion was sequenced for a study of cytomegalovirus exposure and HLA in healthy donors. Study outcomes and limitations: Later on, a genetic analysis was performed. It linked a missense variant in DCLRE1C with V- and J-gene trimming of TCR beta. Sequencing probably produced one cluster of sequence variants that were highly shared.

On this clone itself: Its antigen is not identified.

PCR employed 60 Vbeta and 13 Jbeta primers. The protocol was immunoSEQ multiplex PCR, while the TCRdb copy is restricted to in-frame clones and leaves out a portion. Among fewer than 95,000 clones listed, 75% to 90% were seen once. Each of the donors was a healthy bone marrow donor. The origin of this receptor is a man aged 35 to 55 in good health and CMV-seropositive. Sequencing was performed on PBMCs.

The CDR3 bases are TGTGCCAGTAGTACGGTCAACGGGGGGCTTACGCAGTATTTT. This sequence encodes CASSTVNGGLTQYF. The V and J genes are TRBV19 and TRBJ2-3; D is possibly TRBD2 (7 bases). CDR3 size: 14 residues. Per the germline V gene, CDR1 is LNHDA and CDR2 is SQIVND (reference sequence). V shed 4 bases and J shed 8 bases, with 16 bases lying between them.